This T cell receptor (beta chain) was documented in a study of vaccination and CD4 T cells after COVID-19. Overall study: Median time from second vaccine dose to sampling was roughly 65 days (14 to 241). Whole-study results and caveats: The researchers studied relatively few convalescent patients and omitted early post-infection timepoints.

Specified time point: late sampling 161 to 241 days after vaccination in three convalescent patients. Concerning this clonotype: What it binds is not known.

TCRdb ran MiXCR on the PCR reads and lists one entry per CDR3 protein. The table includes 25,000 to 35,000 distinct CDR3 sequences, about 49% detected once. The sample consisted of CD4+ T cells from blood, taken about 7 months after SARS-CoV-2 vaccination. This receptor was identified in a human donor who had recovered from COVID-19.

CDR3 DNA sequence: TGTGCCAGCAGCTTAGCCGGACAGTTAGCCTACGAGCAGTACTTC. This sequence encodes CASSLAGQLAYEQYF. The gene calls are TRBV7-9 and TRBJ2-7, with TRBD1 as a possible D gene (6 bases). V was trimmed by 0 bases and J by 2 bases, leaving 11 bases between them. Germline V gives CDR1 SEHNR, CDR2 FQNEAQ (reference sequence). This CDR3 is 15 amino acids long.